This TCR beta chain was sequenced for a study of radiotherapy plus CTLA-4 blockade in lung cancer. In this sample, this clone turned up a few times. Profiled with immunoSEQ multiplex PCR; TCRdb holds only in-frame clones, not every one. The sample consists of fewer than 75,000 clones, 80% to 90% of them appearing once. V lost 4 bases and J 6 bases, leaving 14 bases between the germline ends. From germline, CDR1 is SGHRS and CDR2 YFSETQ. This CDR3 comprises 13 residues. The source material was peripheral blood, sampled from a patient treated with radiotherapy plus ipilimumab. The chain has TRBV5-1 and TRBJ2-7; perhaps TRBD1 as D (6 bases). This sequence originates from a human donor with non-small cell lung cancer that progressed on radiotherapy plus ipilimumab. The CDR3 spells CASSRDRTGEQYF. The CDR3 DNA reads TGCGCCAGCAGCCGTGACAGGACGGGCGAGCAGTACTTC.